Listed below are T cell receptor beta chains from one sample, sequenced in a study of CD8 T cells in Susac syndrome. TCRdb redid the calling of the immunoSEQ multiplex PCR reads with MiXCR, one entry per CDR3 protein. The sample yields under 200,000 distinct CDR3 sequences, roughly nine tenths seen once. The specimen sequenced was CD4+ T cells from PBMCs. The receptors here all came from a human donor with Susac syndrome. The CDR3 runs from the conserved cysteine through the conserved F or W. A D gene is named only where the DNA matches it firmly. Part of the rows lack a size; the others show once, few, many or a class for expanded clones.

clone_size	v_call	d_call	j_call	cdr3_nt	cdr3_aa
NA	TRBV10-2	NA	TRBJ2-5	TGCGCCAGCAGTGCGGCCGGGCCCACCGGGGAGACCCAGTACTTC	CASSAAGPTGETQYF
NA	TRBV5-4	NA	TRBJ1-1	TGTGCCAGCAGCTTGCGGGGCGTCGTGAACACTGAAGCTTTCTTT	CASSLRGVVNTEAFF
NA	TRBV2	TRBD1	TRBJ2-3	TGTGCCAGCGGACAGGGGGTGGATGATACGCAGTATTTT	CASGQGVDDTQYF
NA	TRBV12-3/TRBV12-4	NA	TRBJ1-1	TGTGCCAGCAGCCGAATTCTAATGAACACTGAAGCTTTCTTT	CASSRILMNTEAFF
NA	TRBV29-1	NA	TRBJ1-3	TGCAGCGTTGGGAGGGGCGCTGGAAACACCATATATTTT	CSVGRGAGNTIYF
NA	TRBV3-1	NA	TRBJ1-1	TGTGCCAGCAGTCCAACAGGGTTGCTGTTCACTGAAGCTTTCTTT	CASSPTGLLFTEAFF
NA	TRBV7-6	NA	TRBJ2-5	TGTGCCAGCAGCTATAATCTCCAAGAGACCCAGTACTTC	CASSYNLQETQYF
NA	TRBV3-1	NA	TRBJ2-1	TGTGCCAGCAGCCACCGACTAGTCCCGGGCTCCTACAATGAGCAGTTCTTC	CASSHRLVPGSYNEQFF
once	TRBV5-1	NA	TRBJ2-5	TGCGCCAGCAGCTTGGCCTTAACGGATCAAGAGACCCAGTACTTC	CASSLALTDQETQYF
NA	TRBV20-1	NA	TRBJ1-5	TGCAGTGCTAGCAGACAGGCGAGTAGCAATCAGCCCCAGCATTTT	CSASRQASSNQPQHF